This T cell receptor beta chain was identified in a study of control samples from healthy donors and cancer patients. Germline V gene lookup returns CDR1 SGHRS and CDR2 YFSETQ. This CDR3 comprises 14 residues. V trimming: 4 bases; J trimming: 2 bases; junction bases outside the gene matches: 5. Libraries were prepared by immunoSEQ multiplex PCR; TCRdb keeps only in-frame clonotypes and omits some of them. The sample records roughly 400,000 clones, over 75% being singletons. The clonotype originates from a man in his forties or fifties with head and neck cancer. The J gene is TRBJ2-5, the V gene TRBV5-1, with TRBD1 identical over 7 bases. Input material: PBMCs. For the CDR3, the DNA is TGCGCCAGCAGCCTCTTGACAGGGCAAGAGACCCAGTACTTC. This gives the protein CASSLLTGQETQYF.